The rows below give T cell receptor beta chains drawn from one sample of a study of a mutant IDH1 vaccine in newly diagnosed glioma. The repertoire was sequenced with immunoSEQ multiplex PCR; TCRdb's copy has only in-frame clones and lacks some. The sample includes over 80,000 clones, 70% to 90% seen only once; the top ten take more than 4.5%. Their antigens are not known. This specimen consisted of PBMCs, obtained from a glioma patient whose treatment included an IDH1 peptide vaccine. The receptors were gathered from a man in his forties or fifties with glioma. Each CDR3 is given with its conserved first and last residue. The D gene is left open where the match is weak. Rows give clone size only sometimes, using once, few, many, or a class for an expanded clone.

size | D | J | V | DNA | CDR3
few | . | TRBJ2-5 | TRBV19 | TGTGCCAGTAGTATCATGTGGGGAAGCCAAGAGACCCAGTACTTC | CASSIMWGSQETQYF
. | TRBD2 | TRBJ2-5 | TRBV2 | TGTGCCAGCAGTACTTTGACTAGCGGGTCCCAAGAGACCCAGTACTTC | CASSTLTSGSQETQYF
. | . | TRBJ2-1 | TRBV11-3 | TGTGCCAGCAGCTTAGGCAGGGTCGAGCAGTTCTTC | CASSLGRVEQFF
few | . | TRBJ1-5 | TRBV29-1 | TGCAGCGTAGGGGGATCCAATCAGCCCCAGCATTTT | CSVGGSNQPQHF
few | TRBD1 | TRBJ1-1 | TRBV9 | TGTGCCAGCAGCCACAGGGGAGTGGACACTGAAGCTTTCTTT | CASSHRGVDTEAFF
. | TRBD1 | TRBJ1-1 | TRBV25-1 | TGTGCCAGCAGTGCGACAGGGTACACTGAAGCTTTCTTT | CASSATGYTEAFF
. | TRBD2 | TRBJ2-1 | TRBV10-3 | TGTGCCATCAGCGCTCAGAGGACTAGCGGGAGAGGTGAGCAGTTCTTC | CAISAQRTSGRGEQFF
. | . | TRBJ2-7 | TRBV5-4 | TGTGCCAGCAGCTTGGAGGAGAGCTCCTACGAGCAGTACTTC | CASSLEESSYEQYF
. | . | TRBJ2-7 | TRBV12-5 | TGTGCTAGTGGTTCCCGACAGATCTACGAGCAGTACTTC | CASGSRQIYEQYF
. | TRBD2 | TRBJ2-2 | TRBV28 | TGTGCCGGGGGGACTAGCGGGAGATCCGGGGAGCTGTTTTTT | CAGGTSGRSGELFF
few | . | TRBJ1-1 | TRBV9 | TGTGCCAGCAGCGTAGGGAGGATGAACACTGAAGCTTTCTTT | CASSVGRMNTEAFF
. | . | TRBJ2-5 | TRBV19 | TGTGCCAGTAGTGGGGGCCAAGAGACCCAGTACTTC | CASSGGQETQYF
. | . | TRBJ2-1 | TRBV28 | TGTGCCAGCAGCTCGGCAGGGAGGATGAATAATGAGCAGTTCTTC | CASSSAGRMNNEQFF
. | TRBD1 | TRBJ2-1 | TRBV4-3 | TGCGCCAGCAGCCCGCGGACAGGCAATGAGCAGTTCTTC | CASSPRTGNEQFF
. | . | TRBJ2-5 | TRBV7-2 | TGTGCCAGCAGTGCTACAGGGGCGGGGGGGACCCAGTACTTC | CASSATGAGGTQYF
. | . | TRBJ2-3 | TRBV7-9 | TGTGCCAGCAGCTCACAGGAGAGGGATACGCAGTATTTT | CASSSQERDTQYF
. | TRBD2 | TRBJ2-3 | TRBV4-3 | TGCGCCAGCAGCCAAGATAGAGCGGGGGGGCGTAACACAGATACGCAGTATTTT | CASSQDRAGGRNTDTQYF
. | . | TRBJ2-3 | TRBV19 | TGTGCCAGTAGTCCCCTCGGTATCGGCACAGATACGCAGTATTTT | CASSPLGIGTDTQYF
. | . | TRBJ1-2 | TRBV27 | TGTGCCAGCAAATCCAATTGGGGAGGCTACACCTTC | CASKSNWGGYTF
. | . | TRBJ1-2 | TRBV29-1 | TGCAGCGTTCCGTCTCCGGGACGTCTCTATGGCTACACCTTC | CSVPSPGRLYGYTF
. | . | TRBJ2-4 | TRBV29-1 | TGCAGCGTTGCATGGAGTAGCAAAAACATTCAGTACTTC | CSVAWSSKNIQYF
. | . | TRBJ1-1 | TRBV30 | TGTGCCTGGAGTAGAAGGGGCCAGGGTTCACGAGCTTTCTTT | CAWSRRGQGSRAFF
. | . | TRBJ2-5 | TRBV27 | TGTGCCAGCAGTTTGCAGGCGGCAGAGACCCAGTACTTC | CASSLQAAETQYF
. | . | TRBJ1-2 | TRBV5-4 | TGTGCCAGCAGCTTTGGAGGCAGGGAAGATGGCTACACCTTC | CASSFGGREDGYTF